Listed below are T cell receptor beta chains from one sample, sequenced in a study of T cells after yellow fever vaccination. TCRdb used MiXCR to reprocess the 5' RACE reads, holding one entry per CDR3 protein. Among about 160,000 distinct CDR3 sequences, approximately 6.7% were seen once, and the ten largest hold around 2.3%. Material: CD4+ T cells sorted from PBMCs, obtained 5 days after the first yellow fever vaccination. These receptors were taken from a man between 18 and 29 years old who received the YFV17D yellow fever vaccine. Each CDR3 is given with its conserved first and last residue. A D gene is named only where the DNA matches it firmly. Expanded clones are given a class, and other clones once, few, many or no size at all.

v_call: TRBV4-2; j_call: TRBJ2-3; clone_size: many; d_call: TRBD2; cdr3_aa: CASSQGLAGGVTDTQYF; cdr3_nt: TGTGCCAGCAGCCAGGGACTAGCGGGGGGTGTCACAGATACGCAGTATTTT
v_call: TRBV28; j_call: TRBJ1-2; clone_size: many; d_call: NA; cdr3_aa: CASSGATQGRKNGYTF; cdr3_nt: TGTGCCAGCAGCGGGGCGACCCAAGGGAGGAAGAATGGCTACACCTTC
v_call: TRBV12-3/TRBV12-4; j_call: TRBJ2-3; clone_size: many; d_call: TRBD1; cdr3_aa: CASSTGGKSDTQYF; cdr3_nt: TGTGCCAGCAGCACAGGGGGAAAGTCAGATACGCAGTATTTT
v_call: TRBV7-9; j_call: TRBJ2-7; clone_size: many; d_call: NA; cdr3_aa: CASSSLRDEQYF; cdr3_nt: TGTGCCAGCAGCTCCCTAAGGGACGAGCAGTACTTC
v_call: TRBV5-4; j_call: TRBJ1-2; clone_size: many; d_call: NA; cdr3_aa: CASSSATNYGYTF; cdr3_nt: TGTGCCAGCAGCTCCGCCACTAACTATGGCTACACCTTC
v_call: TRBV20-1; j_call: TRBJ2-1; clone_size: NA; d_call: TRBD1; cdr3_aa: CSATQGGQGPYNEQFF; cdr3_nt: TGCAGTGCTACCCAAGGGGGACAGGGGCCCTACAATGAGCAGTTCTTC
v_call: TRBV5-1; j_call: TRBJ1-1; clone_size: few; d_call: NA; cdr3_aa: CASRPLLNTEAFF; cdr3_nt: TGCGCCAGCAGACCGCTCCTAAACACTGAAGCTTTCTTT
v_call: TRBV18; j_call: TRBJ1-1; clone_size: many; d_call: NA; cdr3_aa: CASSPPEDTEAFF; cdr3_nt: TGTGCCAGCTCACCACCGGAGGACACTGAAGCTTTCTTT
v_call: TRBV5-4; j_call: TRBJ1-1; clone_size: NA; d_call: NA; cdr3_aa: CASSFLKLDTEAFF; cdr3_nt: TGTGCCAGCAGCTTTTTAAAATTGGACACTGAAGCTTTCTTT
v_call: TRBV9; j_call: TRBJ2-3; clone_size: many; d_call: TRBD1; cdr3_aa: CASSVATGGAMDTQYF; cdr3_nt: TGTGCCAGCAGCGTAGCGACAGGGGGGGCAATGGATACGCAGTATTTT
v_call: TRBV25-1; j_call: TRBJ1-2; clone_size: few; d_call: NA; cdr3_aa: CASSVEGPALYGYTF; cdr3_nt: TGTGCCAGCAGTGTTGAGGGCCCGGCCTTGTATGGCTACACCTTC
v_call: TRBV5-5; j_call: TRBJ2-3; clone_size: many; d_call: TRBD2; cdr3_aa: CASSRFSGVSSDTQYF; cdr3_nt: TGTGCCAGCAGCCGATTTAGCGGGGTGAGCTCAGATACGCAGTATTTT
v_call: TRBV19; j_call: TRBJ2-1; clone_size: few; d_call: NA; cdr3_aa: CASSIAIPGSNEQFF; cdr3_nt: TGTGCCAGTAGTATTGCCATCCCCGGATCAAATGAGCAGTTCTTC
v_call: TRBV4-1; j_call: TRBJ2-1; clone_size: many; d_call: NA; cdr3_aa: CASSQEGLSSYNEQFF; cdr3_nt: TGCGCCAGCAGCCAAGAAGGACTTTCCTCCTACAATGAGCAGTTCTTC
v_call: TRBV6-2/TRBV6-3; j_call: TRBJ2-5; clone_size: many; d_call: TRBD2; cdr3_aa: CASSYRPWTSLGETQYF; cdr3_nt: TGTGCCAGCAGTTACCGACCTTGGACTAGCCTCGGGGAGACCCAGTACTTC
v_call: TRBV4-3; j_call: TRBJ2-3; clone_size: NA; d_call: NA; cdr3_aa: CASGVARGTDTQYF; cdr3_nt: TGCGCCAGCGGGGTGGCGAGAGGCACAGATACGCAGTATTTT
v_call: TRBV18; j_call: TRBJ2-3; clone_size: many; d_call: NA; cdr3_aa: CASSLSENLDTQYF; cdr3_nt: TGTGCCAGCTCACTGTCCGAAAATCTGGATACGCAGTATTTT
v_call: TRBV18; j_call: TRBJ1-2; clone_size: few; d_call: TRBD1; cdr3_aa: CASSPSGTELYGYTF; cdr3_nt: TGTGCCAGCTCACCCTCCGGGACAGAACTTTATGGCTACACCTTC
v_call: TRBV18; j_call: TRBJ2-1; clone_size: many; d_call: NA; cdr3_aa: CASSPLHRNNEQFF; cdr3_nt: TGTGCCAGCTCGCCACTACACAGGAACAATGAGCAGTTCTTC
v_call: TRBV25-1; j_call: TRBJ2-3; clone_size: NA; d_call: NA; cdr3_aa: CASSDGGIGTDTQYF; cdr3_nt: TGTGCCAGCAGTGACGGGGGTATAGGCACAGATACGCAGTATTTT
v_call: TRBV3-1; j_call: TRBJ2-1; clone_size: many; d_call: NA; cdr3_aa: CASSQKGVSGNEQFF; cdr3_nt: TGTGCCAGCAGCCAAAAGGGGGTTTCTGGCAATGAGCAGTTCTTC
v_call: TRBV19; j_call: TRBJ2-7; clone_size: once; d_call: NA; cdr3_aa: CASSIDKGQYEQYF; cdr3_nt: TGTGCCAGTAGTATAGATAAGGGGCAGTACGAGCAGTACTTC
v_call: TRBV27; j_call: TRBJ1-2; clone_size: NA; d_call: NA; cdr3_aa: CASSRGAANYGYTF; cdr3_nt: TGTGCCAGCAGTAGGGGGGCCGCTAACTATGGCTACACCTTC
v_call: TRBV10-3; j_call: TRBJ2-5; clone_size: many; d_call: NA; cdr3_aa: CAIRGIGETQYF; cdr3_nt: TGTGCCATCCGGGGGATAGGAGAGACCCAGTACTTC
v_call: TRBV5-1; j_call: TRBJ2-5; clone_size: many; d_call: TRBD1; cdr3_aa: CASSLGQGIQETQYF; cdr3_nt: TGCGCCAGCAGCTTGGGACAGGGCATCCAAGAGACCCAGTACTTC
v_call: TRBV12-3/TRBV12-4; j_call: TRBJ1-2; clone_size: many; d_call: TRBD1; cdr3_aa: CASTETGPDGYTF; cdr3_nt: TGTGCCAGCACTGAGACAGGGCCGGATGGCTACACCTTC
v_call: TRBV5-4; j_call: TRBJ2-7; clone_size: few; d_call: NA; cdr3_aa: CASSSYSGSSYEQYF; cdr3_nt: TGTGCCAGCAGCTCCTATAGCGGAAGCTCCTACGAGCAGTACTTC
v_call: TRBV7-9; j_call: TRBJ2-3; clone_size: few; d_call: TRBD2; cdr3_aa: CASSSRGGLSTDTQYF; cdr3_nt: TGTGCCAGCAGCTCCCGGGGGGGGCTGAGCACAGATACGCAGTATTTT
v_call: TRBV5-1; j_call: TRBJ2-7; clone_size: many; d_call: TRBD1; cdr3_aa: CASHEGWAGGTYEQYF; cdr3_nt: TGCGCCAGCCACGAGGGATGGGCAGGGGGCACCTACGAGCAGTACTTC
v_call: TRBV5-4; j_call: TRBJ2-5; clone_size: few; d_call: TRBD1; cdr3_aa: CASSFGTGGRGETQYF; cdr3_nt: TGTGCCAGCAGCTTTGGGACAGGGGGCAGGGGAGAGACCCAGTACTTC
v_call: TRBV9; j_call: TRBJ2-2; clone_size: many; d_call: NA; cdr3_aa: CASSVRAHTGELFF; cdr3_nt: TGTGCCAGCAGCGTGCGGGCCCACACCGGGGAGCTGTTTTTT
v_call: TRBV27; j_call: TRBJ2-1; clone_size: many; d_call: NA; cdr3_aa: CASSPLATYNEQFF; cdr3_nt: TGTGCCAGCAGCCCGCTAGCCACCTACAATGAGCAGTTCTTC
v_call: TRBV28; j_call: TRBJ1-5; clone_size: few; d_call: NA; cdr3_aa: CASSLAGRWGSKDQPQHF; cdr3_nt: TGTGCCAGCAGTTTAGCAGGAAGATGGGGGAGTAAGGATCAGCCCCAGCATTTT
v_call: TRBV28; j_call: TRBJ2-1; clone_size: many; d_call: NA; cdr3_aa: CASSPGEAPWDEQFF; cdr3_nt: TGTGCCAGCTCCCCTGGGGAGGCCCCCTGGGATGAGCAGTTCTTC
v_call: TRBV6-5; j_call: TRBJ2-1; clone_size: few; d_call: TRBD2; cdr3_aa: CASNLAGGSYNEQFF; cdr3_nt: TGTGCCAGCAATTTAGCGGGTGGATCCTACAATGAGCAGTTCTTC
v_call: TRBV9; j_call: TRBJ1-6; clone_size: NA; d_call: NA; cdr3_aa: CASSYSGFNSPLHF; cdr3_nt: TGTGCCAGCAGCTACTCAGGCTTTAATTCACCCCTCCACTTT
v_call: TRBV3-1; j_call: TRBJ2-1; clone_size: many; d_call: TRBD2; cdr3_aa: CASSPTAGGREEFF; cdr3_nt: TGTGCCAGCAGTCCAACGGCGGGGGGGAGAGAGGAGTTCTTC
v_call: TRBV20-1; j_call: TRBJ2-3; clone_size: few; d_call: NA; cdr3_aa: CSALGSSTDTQYF; cdr3_nt: TGCAGTGCTCTCGGTTCTAGCACAGATACGCAGTATTTT
v_call: TRBV4-2; j_call: TRBJ1-1; clone_size: few; d_call: NA; cdr3_aa: CASSQDIWGQPNTEAFF; cdr3_nt: TGTGCCAGCAGCCAAGATATCTGGGGACAACCGAACACTGAAGCTTTCTTT
v_call: TRBV6-4; j_call: TRBJ1-5; clone_size: many; d_call: NA; cdr3_aa: CASSDEGIQPQHF; cdr3_nt: TGTGCCAGCAGTGACGAGGGGATTCAGCCCCAGCATTTT
v_call: TRBV6-2/TRBV6-3; j_call: TRBJ2-3; clone_size: NA; d_call: NA; cdr3_aa: CATRAWGTDTQYF; cdr3_nt: TGTGCCACCCGGGCATGGGGCACAGATACGCAGTATTTT
v_call: TRBV18; j_call: TRBJ1-6; clone_size: few; d_call: NA; cdr3_aa: CASSPRQGGHSYNSPLHF; cdr3_nt: TGTGCCAGCTCACCACGGCAAGGGGGACACTCCTATAATTCACCCCTCCACTTT
v_call: TRBV18; j_call: TRBJ2-5; clone_size: few; d_call: NA; cdr3_aa: CASSPYSPPQETQYF; cdr3_nt: TGTGCCAGCTCACCGTACTCACCCCCGCAAGAGACCCAGTACTTC
v_call: TRBV24-1; j_call: TRBJ1-5; clone_size: many; d_call: TRBD1; cdr3_aa: CAPKGASPLNQPQHF; cdr3_nt: TGTGCCCCGAAGGGGGCGAGCCCTCTCAATCAGCCCCAGCATTTT
v_call: TRBV6-5; j_call: TRBJ1-5; clone_size: many; d_call: TRBD1; cdr3_aa: CASESTGGSNQPQHF; cdr3_nt: TGTGCCAGCGAGTCGACAGGGGGAAGCAATCAGCCCCAGCATTTT
v_call: TRBV5-1; j_call: TRBJ2-7; clone_size: NA; d_call: NA; cdr3_aa: CASRTGGEQYF; cdr3_nt: TGCGCCAGCAGAACAGGTGGTGAGCAGTACTTC
v_call: TRBV19; j_call: TRBJ2-1; clone_size: many; d_call: NA; cdr3_aa: CASSIGWTAYNEQFF; cdr3_nt: TGTGCCAGTAGTATTGGGTGGACAGCCTACAATGAGCAGTTCTTC
v_call: TRBV4-3; j_call: TRBJ2-4; clone_size: many; d_call: NA; cdr3_aa: CASSQPPAELAKNIQYF; cdr3_nt: TGCGCCAGCAGCCAACCCCCGGCAGAGTTAGCCAAAAACATTCAGTACTTC
v_call: TRBV3-1; j_call: TRBJ2-1; clone_size: many; d_call: NA; cdr3_aa: CASSQDLGGYNEQFF; cdr3_nt: TGTGCCAGCAGCCAAGATCTAGGGGGCTACAATGAGCAGTTCTTC
v_call: TRBV7-2; j_call: TRBJ2-1; clone_size: many; d_call: NA; cdr3_aa: CASSLGYANEQFF; cdr3_nt: TGTGCCAGCAGCTTAGGTTATGCCAATGAGCAGTTCTTC